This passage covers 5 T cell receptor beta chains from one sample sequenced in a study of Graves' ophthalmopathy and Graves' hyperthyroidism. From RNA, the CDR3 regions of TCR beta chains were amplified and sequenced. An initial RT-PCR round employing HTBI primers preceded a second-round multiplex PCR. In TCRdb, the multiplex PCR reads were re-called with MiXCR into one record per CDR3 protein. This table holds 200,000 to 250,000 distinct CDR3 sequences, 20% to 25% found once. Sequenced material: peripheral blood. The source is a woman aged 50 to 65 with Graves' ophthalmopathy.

The CDR3 reads CASSEIFYEQYF. The CDR3 bases are TGTGCCAGCAGTGAAATTTTCTACGAGCAGTACTTC. The chain carries TRBV2 and TRBJ2-7; D call uncertain. V shed 2 bases and J shed 3 bases, with 5 bases lying between them. Germline CDR1 and CDR2: SNHLY and FYNNEI. This CDR3 has 12 amino acids. Filled out from reference TRBV2 and TRBJ2-7, the complete variable domain reads EPEVTQTPSHQVTQMGQEVILRCVPISNHLYFYWYRQILGQKVEFLVSFYNNEISEKSEIFDDQFSVERPDGSNFTLKIRSTKLEDSAMYFCASSEIFYEQYFGPGTRLTVT.

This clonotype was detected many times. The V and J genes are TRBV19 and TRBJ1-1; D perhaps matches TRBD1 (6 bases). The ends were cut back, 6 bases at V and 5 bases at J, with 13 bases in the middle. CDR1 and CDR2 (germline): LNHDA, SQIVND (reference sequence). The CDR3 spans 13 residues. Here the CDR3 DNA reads TGTGCCAGTAGCTGGACAGTGGGGACTGAAGCTTTCTTT. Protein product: CASSWTVGTEAFF.

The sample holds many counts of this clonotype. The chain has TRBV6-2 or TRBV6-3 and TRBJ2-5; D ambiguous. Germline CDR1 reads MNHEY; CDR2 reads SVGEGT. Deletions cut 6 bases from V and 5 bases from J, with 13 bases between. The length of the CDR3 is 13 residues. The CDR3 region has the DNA TGTGCCAGCAGCCCACACATCGAGGAGACCCAGTACTTC. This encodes CASSPHIEETQYF.

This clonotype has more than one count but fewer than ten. The CDR3 DNA reads TGTGCCAGCAGCCGACGGGGGGACTATGGCTACACCTTC. Protein product: CASSRRGDYGYTF. The chain uses TRBV3-1 and TRBJ1-2; tentative D call: TRBD1 (5 bases). Looked up from germline, CDR1 is LGHDT and CDR2 is YNNKEL (reference sequence). The length of the CDR3 is 13 residues. Trimming stripped 4 bases from V and 3 bases from J, with 9 bases between.

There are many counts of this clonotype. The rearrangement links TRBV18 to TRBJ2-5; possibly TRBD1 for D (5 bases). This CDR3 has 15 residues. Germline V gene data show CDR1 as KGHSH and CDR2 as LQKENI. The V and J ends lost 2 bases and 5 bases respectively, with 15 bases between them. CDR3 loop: CASSPDSGKWETQYF. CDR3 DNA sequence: TGTGCCAGCTCACCAGACTCAGGGAAGTGGGAGACCCAGTACTTC. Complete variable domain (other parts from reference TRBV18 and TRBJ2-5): NAGVMQNPRHLVRRRGQEARLRCSPMKGHSHVYWYRQLPEEGLKFMVYLQKENIIDESGMPKERFSAEFPKEGPSILRIQQVVRGDSAAYFCASSPDSGKWETQYFGPGTRLLVL.